Below are 2 T cell receptor beta chains sequenced from a single sample in a study of CD8 T cells in ankylosing spondylitis. TCRdb processed the 5' RACE reads anew with MiXCR; each CDR3 protein has one entry. Of under 950,000 distinct CDR3 sequences listed, under 20% are singletons. Study-wide results and caveats: One TCR beta motif, made up of under ten highly homologous variants, appeared characteristic of ankylosing spondylitis blood.

Antigens of these TCRs are unknown. Sequencing input: blood, either unsorted or a sorted T cell fraction (not recorded which). These receptors came from a male donor with ankylosing spondylitis.

This clonotype was detected many times. J is TRBJ2-7 and V is TRBV5-1; 11 positions agree with TRBD1. The CDR3 sequence is 16 residues long. CDR1 is SGHRS and CDR2 is YFSETQ in the germline V gene. V lost 0 bases to trimming and J lost 5 bases; unmatched junction nucleotides: 7. CDR3 sequence: CASSLAGQGASNEQYF. The CDR3 region has the DNA TGCGCCAGCAGCTTGGCCGGACAGGGGGCATCCAACGAGCAGTACTTC.

The chain is built from TRBV6-1 and TRBJ1-5, with a possible D match to TRBD1 (6 bases). This CDR3 region has 15 residues. Germline loops: CDR1 MNHNS, CDR2 SASEGT. V gave up 5 bases and J gave up 4 bases, with 15 bases separating them. CDR3 protein: CASSLRQGRNQPQHF. CDR3 in DNA: TGTGCCAGCAGTCTCAGGCAGGGGAGGAATCAGCCCCAGCATTTT.